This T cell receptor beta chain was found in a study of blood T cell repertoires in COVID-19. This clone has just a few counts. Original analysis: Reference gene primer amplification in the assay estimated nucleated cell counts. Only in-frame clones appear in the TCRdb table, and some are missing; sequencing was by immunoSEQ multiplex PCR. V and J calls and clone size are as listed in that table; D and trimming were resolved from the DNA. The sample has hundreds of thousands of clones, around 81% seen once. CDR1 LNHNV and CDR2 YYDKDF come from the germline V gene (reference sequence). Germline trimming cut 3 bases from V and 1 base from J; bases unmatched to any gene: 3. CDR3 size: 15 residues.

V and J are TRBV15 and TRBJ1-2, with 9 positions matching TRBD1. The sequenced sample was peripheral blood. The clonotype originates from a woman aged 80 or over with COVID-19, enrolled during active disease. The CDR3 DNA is TGTGCCACCAGCAGGCCGGGACAGGGTAACTATGGCTACACCTTC. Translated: CATSRPGQGNYGYTF.